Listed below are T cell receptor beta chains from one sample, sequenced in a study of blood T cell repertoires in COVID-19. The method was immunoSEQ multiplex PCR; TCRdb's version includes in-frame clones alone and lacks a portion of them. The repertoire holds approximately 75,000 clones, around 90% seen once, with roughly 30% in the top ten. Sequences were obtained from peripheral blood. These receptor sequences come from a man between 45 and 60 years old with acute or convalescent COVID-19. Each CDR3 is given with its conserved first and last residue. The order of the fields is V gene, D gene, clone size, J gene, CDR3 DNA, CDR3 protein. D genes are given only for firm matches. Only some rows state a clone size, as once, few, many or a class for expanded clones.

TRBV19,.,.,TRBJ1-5,TGTGCCAGTAGTAGATACAGTTATAGCAATCAGCCCCAGCATTTT,CASSRYSYSNQPQHF
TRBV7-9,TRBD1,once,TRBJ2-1,TGTGCCAGCAGCTTAGGACAGGGCCCAACCTACAATGAGCAGTTCTTC,CASSLGQGPTYNEQFF
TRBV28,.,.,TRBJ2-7,TGTGCCAGCAGTTTAAGAAAAGCCGGGATCCCCAACGAGCAGTACTTC,CASSLRKAGIPNEQYF
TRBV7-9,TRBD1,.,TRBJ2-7,TGTGCCAGCAGCTTCGACAGGGTAGCCTACGAGCAGTACTTC,CASSFDRVAYEQYF
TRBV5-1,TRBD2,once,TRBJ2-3,TGCGCCAGCAGCCCCGGACTAGCGGGACCATCCACAGATACGCAGTATTTT,CASSPGLAGPSTDTQYF
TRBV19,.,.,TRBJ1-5,TGTGCCAGTAGTCCGGGGCCCGGGACTCGAAGTCAGCCCCAGCATTTT,CASSPGPGTRSQPQHF
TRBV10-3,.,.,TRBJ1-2,TGTGCCATCAGTCGACCCGTTGGGGAGGGCTACACCTTC,CAISRPVGEGYTF
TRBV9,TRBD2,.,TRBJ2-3,TGTGCCAGCAGCGTAGGGCAGCGGGGATCCGATACGCAGTATTTT,CASSVGQRGSDTQYF
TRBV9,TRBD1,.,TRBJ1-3,TGTGCCAGCAGCCCACGGACAGGGGAACTCTCTGGAAACACCATATATTTT,CASSPRTGELSGNTIYF
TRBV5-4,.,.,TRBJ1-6,TGTGCCAGCAGCAAACCGGGTATTGATTCACCCCTCCACTTT,CASSKPGIDSPLHF
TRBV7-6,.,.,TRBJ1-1,TGTGCCAGCAGCTTATATTCGGGTCAGGGGAACACTGAAGCTTTCTTT,CASSLYSGQGNTEAFF
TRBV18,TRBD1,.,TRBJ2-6,TGTGCCAGCTCACCTAGGGGGACAGGGGGAACTGGGGCCAACGTCCTGACTTTC,CASSPRGTGGTGANVLTF
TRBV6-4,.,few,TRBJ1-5,TGTGCCAGCAGTCCTAACAGGGACCAGCCCCAGCATTTT,CASSPNRDQPQHF
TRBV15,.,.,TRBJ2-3,TGTGCCACCAGCAGGCTAGTTGATGCAGATACGCAGTATTTT,CATSRLVDADTQYF
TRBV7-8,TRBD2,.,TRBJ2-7,TGTGCCAGCAGCTTCTCGGCGGGGGGGGGCGAGCAGTACTTC,CASSFSAGGGEQYF
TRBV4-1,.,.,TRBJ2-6,TGCGCCAGCAGCCAAGGGACAGCCGGGGCCAACGTCCTGACTTTC,CASSQGTAGANVLTF
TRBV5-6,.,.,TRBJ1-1,TGTGCCAGCAGCTGGGAGTTGGAGGGTAGCGCTGAAGCTTTCTTT,CASSWELEGSAEAFF